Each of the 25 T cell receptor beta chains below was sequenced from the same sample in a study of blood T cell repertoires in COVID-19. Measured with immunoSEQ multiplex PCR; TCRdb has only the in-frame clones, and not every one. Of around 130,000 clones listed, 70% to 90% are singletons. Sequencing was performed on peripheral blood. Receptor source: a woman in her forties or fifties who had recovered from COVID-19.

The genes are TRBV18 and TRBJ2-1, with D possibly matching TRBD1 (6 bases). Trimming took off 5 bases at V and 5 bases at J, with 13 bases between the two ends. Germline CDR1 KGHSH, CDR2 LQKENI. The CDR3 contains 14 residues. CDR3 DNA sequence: TGTGCCAGCTCAACCGGGACAACAGACAATGAGCAGTTCTTC. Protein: CASSTGTTDNEQFF.

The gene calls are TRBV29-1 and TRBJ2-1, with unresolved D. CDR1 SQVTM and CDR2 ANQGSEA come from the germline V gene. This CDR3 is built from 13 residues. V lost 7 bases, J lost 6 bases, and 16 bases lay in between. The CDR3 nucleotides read TGCAGCGCTCGAGGATACCCACTCAATGAGCAGTTCTTC. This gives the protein CSARGYPLNEQFF.

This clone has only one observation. The DNA for the CDR3 is TGCAGTGCTATGAGGTTCTATGGCTACACCTTC. Amino acids: CSAMRFYGYTF. The chain joins TRBV20-1 to TRBJ1-2, with D uncertain. CDR3 length: 11 amino acids. Trimming removed 4 bases at V and 4 bases at J, with 7 bases between. In germline, CDR1 is DFQATT, CDR2 SNEGSKA (reference sequence).

CDR3 sequence: CASSLARGNTGELFF. In DNA, the CDR3 is TGTGCCAGCAGCTTAGCTAGGGGGAACACCGGGGAGCTGTTTTTT. The chain employs TRBV11-2 and TRBJ2-2, with a possible D match to TRBD1 (5 bases). The germline gives CDR1 SGHAT, CDR2 FQNNGV. The CDR3 is 15 amino acids. V lost 1 base and J 1 base, leaving 7 bases between the germline ends.

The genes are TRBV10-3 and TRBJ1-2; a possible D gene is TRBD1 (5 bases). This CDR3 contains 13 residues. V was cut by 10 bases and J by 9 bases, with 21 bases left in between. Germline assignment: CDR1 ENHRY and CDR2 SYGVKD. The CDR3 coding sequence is TGTGCCACCCAGGGCGGGGGGGTAAATCGCTACACCTTC. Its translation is CATQGGGVNRYTF.

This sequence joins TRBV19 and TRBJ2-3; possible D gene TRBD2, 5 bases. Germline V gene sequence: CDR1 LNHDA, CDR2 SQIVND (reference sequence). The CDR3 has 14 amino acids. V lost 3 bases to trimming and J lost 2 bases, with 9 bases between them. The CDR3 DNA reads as TGTGCCAGTAGTATGGCAGACTACACAGATACGCAGTATTTT. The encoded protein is CASSMADYTDTQYF. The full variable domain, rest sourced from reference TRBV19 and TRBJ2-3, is DGGITQSPKYLFRKEGQNVTLSCEQNLNHDAMYWYRQDPGQGLRLIYYSQIVNDFQKGDIAEGYSVSREKKESFPLTVTSAQKNPTAFYLCASSMADYTDTQYFGPGTRLTVL.

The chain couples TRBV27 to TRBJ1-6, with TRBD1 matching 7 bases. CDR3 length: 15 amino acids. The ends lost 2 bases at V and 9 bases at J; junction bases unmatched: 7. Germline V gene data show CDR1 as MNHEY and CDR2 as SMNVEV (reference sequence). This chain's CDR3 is CASSLIVGQFSPLHF. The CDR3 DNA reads TGTGCCAGCAGTTTAATTGTGGGACAGTTTTCACCCCTCCACTTT.

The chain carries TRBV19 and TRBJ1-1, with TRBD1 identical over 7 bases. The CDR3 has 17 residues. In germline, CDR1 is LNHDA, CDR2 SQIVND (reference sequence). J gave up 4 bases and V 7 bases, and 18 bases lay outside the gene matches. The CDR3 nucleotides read TGTGCCAGTAAGGCGGGACAGCTAGGCCGGGTTGGCACTGAAGCTTTCTTT. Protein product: CASKAGQLGRVGTEAFF.

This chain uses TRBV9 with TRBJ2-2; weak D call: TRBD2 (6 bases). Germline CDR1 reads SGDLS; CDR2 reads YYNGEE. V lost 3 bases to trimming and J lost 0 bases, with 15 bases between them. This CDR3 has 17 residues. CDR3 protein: CASSGREAGANTGELFF. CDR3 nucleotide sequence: TGTGCCAGCAGCGGAAGGGAGGCGGGCGCGAACACCGGGGAGCTGTTTTTT. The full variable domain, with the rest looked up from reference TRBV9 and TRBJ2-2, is DSGVTQTPKHLITATGQRVTLRCSPRSGDLSVYWYQQSLDQGLQFLIQYYNGEERAKGNILERFSAQQFPDLHSELNLSSLELGDSALYFCASSGREAGANTGELFFGEGSRLTVL.

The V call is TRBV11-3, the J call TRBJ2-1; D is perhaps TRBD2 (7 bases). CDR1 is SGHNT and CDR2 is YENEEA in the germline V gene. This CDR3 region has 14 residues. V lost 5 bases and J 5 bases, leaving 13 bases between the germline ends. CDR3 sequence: CASSKRGRDNEQFF. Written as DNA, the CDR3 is TGTGCCAGCAGCAAAAGGGGGAGGGACAATGAGCAGTTCTTC.

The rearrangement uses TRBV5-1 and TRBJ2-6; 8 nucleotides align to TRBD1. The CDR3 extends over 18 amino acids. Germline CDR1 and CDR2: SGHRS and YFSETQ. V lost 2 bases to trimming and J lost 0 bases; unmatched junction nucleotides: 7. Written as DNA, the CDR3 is TGCGCCAGCAGCTTAACCCAGGGGGCCAGCTCTGGGGCCAACGTCCTGACTTTC. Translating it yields CASSLTQGASSGANVLTF.

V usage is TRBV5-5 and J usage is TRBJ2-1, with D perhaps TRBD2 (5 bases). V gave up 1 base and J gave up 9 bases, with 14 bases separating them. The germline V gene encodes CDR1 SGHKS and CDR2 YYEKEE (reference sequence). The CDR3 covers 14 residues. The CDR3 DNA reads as TGTGCCAGCAGCTTGTGGGGAGAGTACGGTGAGCAGTTCTTC. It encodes CASSLWGEYGEQFF.

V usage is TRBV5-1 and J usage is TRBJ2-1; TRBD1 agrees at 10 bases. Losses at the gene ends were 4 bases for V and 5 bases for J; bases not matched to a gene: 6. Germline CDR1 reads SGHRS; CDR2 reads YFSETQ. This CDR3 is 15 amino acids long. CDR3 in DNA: TGCGCCAGCAGCCCAGACAGGGGGCTCCACAATGAGCAGTTCTTC. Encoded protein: CASSPDRGLHNEQFF.

This chain's CDR3 is CASNPGGTGYEQYF. CDR3 in DNA: TGTGCCAGCAACCCGGGGGGGACAGGGTACGAGCAGTACTTC. The chain employs TRBV9 and TRBJ2-7; D is possibly TRBD1 (9 bases). Germline V gene data show CDR1 as SGDLS and CDR2 as YYNGEE. With 6 bases removed from V and 4 bases from J, the gap between germline ends came to 17 bases. The CDR3 has 14 residues.

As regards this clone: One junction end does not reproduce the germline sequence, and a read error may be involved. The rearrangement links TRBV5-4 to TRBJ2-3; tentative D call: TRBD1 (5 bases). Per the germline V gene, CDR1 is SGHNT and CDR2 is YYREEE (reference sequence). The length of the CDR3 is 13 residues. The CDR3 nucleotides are TGTGCCAGCAGCCCACCCAGGGTCGATATGCAGTATTTT. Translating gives CASSPPRVDMQYF.

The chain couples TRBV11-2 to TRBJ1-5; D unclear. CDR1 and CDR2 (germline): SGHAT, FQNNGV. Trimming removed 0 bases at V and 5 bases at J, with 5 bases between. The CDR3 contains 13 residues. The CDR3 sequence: CASSLDTDQPQHF. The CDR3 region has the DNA TGTGCCAGCAGCTTAGACACAGATCAGCCCCAGCATTTT.

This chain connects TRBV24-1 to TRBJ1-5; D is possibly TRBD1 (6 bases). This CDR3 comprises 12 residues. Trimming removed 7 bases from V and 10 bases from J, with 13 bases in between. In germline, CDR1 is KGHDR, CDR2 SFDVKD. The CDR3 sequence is CATSEAGDPQHF. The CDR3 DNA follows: TGTGCCACCAGCGAAGCAGGGGATCCCCAGCATTTT.

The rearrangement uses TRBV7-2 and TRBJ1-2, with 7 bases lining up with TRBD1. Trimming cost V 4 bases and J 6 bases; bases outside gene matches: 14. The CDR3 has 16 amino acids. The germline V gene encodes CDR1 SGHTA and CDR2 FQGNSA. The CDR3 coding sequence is TGTGCCAGCAGCTCAGATCCCTTCGACAGGGTGAATGGCTACACCTTC. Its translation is CASSSDPFDRVNGYTF.

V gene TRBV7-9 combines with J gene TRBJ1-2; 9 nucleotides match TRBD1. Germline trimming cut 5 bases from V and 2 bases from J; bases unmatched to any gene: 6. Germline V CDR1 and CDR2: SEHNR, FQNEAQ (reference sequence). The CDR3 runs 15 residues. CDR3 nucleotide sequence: TGTGCCAGCAGCGGGTGGACAGGGGAAAACTATGGCTACACCTTC. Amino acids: CASSGWTGENYGYTF.

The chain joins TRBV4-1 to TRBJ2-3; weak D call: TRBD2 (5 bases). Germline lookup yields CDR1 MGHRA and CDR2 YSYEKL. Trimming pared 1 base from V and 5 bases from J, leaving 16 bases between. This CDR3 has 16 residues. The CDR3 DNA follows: TGCGCCAGCAGCCAAGTAGTAATAGGGAGTAGAGATACGCAGTATTTT. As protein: CASSQVVIGSRDTQYF.

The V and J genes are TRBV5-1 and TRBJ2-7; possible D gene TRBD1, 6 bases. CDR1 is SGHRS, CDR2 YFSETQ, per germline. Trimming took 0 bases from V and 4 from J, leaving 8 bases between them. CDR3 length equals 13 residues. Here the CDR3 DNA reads TGCGCCAGCAGCTTGGCAGGGGAGTACGAGCAGTACTTC. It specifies CASSLAGEYEQYF.

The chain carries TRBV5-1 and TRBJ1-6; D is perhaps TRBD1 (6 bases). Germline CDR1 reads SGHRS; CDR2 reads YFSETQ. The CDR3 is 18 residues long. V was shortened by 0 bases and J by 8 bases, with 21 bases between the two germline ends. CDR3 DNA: TGCGCCAGCAGCTTGGACGTGAGCCCAGGGGTGGGGTATTCACCCCTCCACTTT. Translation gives CASSLDVSPGVGYSPLHF.

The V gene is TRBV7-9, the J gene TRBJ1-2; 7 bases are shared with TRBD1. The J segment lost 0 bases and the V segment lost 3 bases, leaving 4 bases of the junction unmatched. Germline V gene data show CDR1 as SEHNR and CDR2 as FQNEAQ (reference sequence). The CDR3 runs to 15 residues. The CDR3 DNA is TGTGCCAGCAGCTTTTCCGGGACAGCTAACTATGGCTACACCTTC. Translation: CASSFSGTANYGYTF.

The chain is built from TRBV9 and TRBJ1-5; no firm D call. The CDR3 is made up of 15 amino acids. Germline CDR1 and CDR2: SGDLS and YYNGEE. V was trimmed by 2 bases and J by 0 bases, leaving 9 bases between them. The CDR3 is CASSVSAGSNQPQHF. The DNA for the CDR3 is TGTGCCAGCAGCGTTTCGGCAGGTAGCAATCAGCCCCAGCATTTT.

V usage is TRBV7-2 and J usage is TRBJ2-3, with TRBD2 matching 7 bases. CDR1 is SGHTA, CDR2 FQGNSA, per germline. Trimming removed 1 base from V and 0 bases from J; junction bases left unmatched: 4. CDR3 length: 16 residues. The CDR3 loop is CASSLVASGSTDTQYF. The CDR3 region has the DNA TGTGCCAGCAGCTTAGTAGCTAGCGGTAGCACAGATACGCAGTATTTT.